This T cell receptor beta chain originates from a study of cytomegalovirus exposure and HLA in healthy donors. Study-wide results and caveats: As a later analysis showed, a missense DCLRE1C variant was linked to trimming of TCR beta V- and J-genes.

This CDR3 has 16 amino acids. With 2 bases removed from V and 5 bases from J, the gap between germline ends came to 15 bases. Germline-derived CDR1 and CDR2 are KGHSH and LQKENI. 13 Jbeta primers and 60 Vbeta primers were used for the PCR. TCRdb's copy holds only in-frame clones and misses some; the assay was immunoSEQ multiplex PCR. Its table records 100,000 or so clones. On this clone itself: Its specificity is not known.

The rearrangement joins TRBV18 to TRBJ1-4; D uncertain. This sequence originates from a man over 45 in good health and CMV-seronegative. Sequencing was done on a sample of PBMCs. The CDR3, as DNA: TGTGCCAGCTCACCAGGCGAGGGTAATAACAATGAAAAACTGTTTTTT. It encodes CASSPGEGNNNEKLFF.